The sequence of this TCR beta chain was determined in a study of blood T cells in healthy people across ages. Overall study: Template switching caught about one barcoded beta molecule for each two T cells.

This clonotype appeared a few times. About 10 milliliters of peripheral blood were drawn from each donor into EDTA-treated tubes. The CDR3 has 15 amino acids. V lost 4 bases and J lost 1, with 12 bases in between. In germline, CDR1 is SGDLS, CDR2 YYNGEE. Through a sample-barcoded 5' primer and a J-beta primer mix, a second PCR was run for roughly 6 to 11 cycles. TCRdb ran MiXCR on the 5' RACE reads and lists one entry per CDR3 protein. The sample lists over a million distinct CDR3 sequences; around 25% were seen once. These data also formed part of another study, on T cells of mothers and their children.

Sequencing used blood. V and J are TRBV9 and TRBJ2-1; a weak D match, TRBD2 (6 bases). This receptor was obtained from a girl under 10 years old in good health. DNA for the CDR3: TGTGCCAGCAGCAATCTAGCGTCTTCCTACAATGAGCAGTTCTTC. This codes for CASSNLASSYNEQFF.